The 15 T cell receptor beta chains given below trace back to one sample, sequenced in a study of T cells in Graves' hyperthyroidism and ophthalmopathy. TCR beta CDR3 regions were amplified from RNA. TCR CDR3 underwent first-round RT-PCR with the HTBI primer set. TCRdb re-called the multiplex PCR reads with MiXCR, one entry per CDR3 protein. The table includes some 600,000 distinct CDR3 sequences, around 14% detected once. The sequencing input was blood. These receptors all stem from a woman aged 25 to 45 with Graves' hyperthyroidism that later progressed to Graves' ophthalmopathy.

This clonotype was seen repeatedly, ten times or more. V gene TRBV12-3 or TRBV12-4 combines with J gene TRBJ1-2; D remains unclear. The germline V and J ends were trimmed by 6 bases and 1 base, with 15 bases remaining between them. CDR3 length equals 15 residues. The CDR3 loop is CASSKSGRINYGYTF. Here the CDR3 DNA reads TGTGCCAGCAGCAAATCCGGACGGATTAACTATGGCTACACCTTC.

The table lists this clonotype with a few counts. The rearrangement uses TRBV12-3 or TRBV12-4 and TRBJ2-2; 7 bases map to TRBD1. V shed 5 bases and J 8 bases; nucleotides not matched to a gene: 17. The CDR3 has 17 amino acids. This CDR3 reads CASSLLLTGIVSGELFF. In nucleotides, the CDR3 is TGTGCCAGCAGTCTACTCTTGACAGGGATTGTTTCGGGGGAGCTGTTTTTT.

A remark on this clonotype: Germline and junction disagree at one end, which may indicate a read error. CDR3 bases: TGTGCCAGCAGTGATCCCAGCGGGAAGAGCTCCTACAATGAGCAGTCCTTC. This translates into CASSDPSGKSSYNEQSF. The gene calls are TRBV28 and TRBJ2-1, with 7 bases matching TRBD2. CDR3 size: 17 residues. Germline V lookup: CDR1 MDHEN, CDR2 SYDVKM.

This clonotype has just a few counts. This chain joins TRBV20-1 and TRBJ1-4, with a tentative D call TRBD1 (5 bases). The V end was cut by 1 base, the J end by 3 bases, with 15 bases between. The CDR3 is 16 amino acids. Germline V gene lookup returns CDR1 DFQATT and CDR2 SNEGSKA (reference sequence). CDR3 loop: CSARGQWRRANEKLFF. CDR3 DNA sequence: TGCAGTGCTAGAGGACAGTGGAGACGGGCTAATGAAAAACTGTTTTTT.

This clonotype was seen only once. One junction end does not reproduce the germline sequence, and a read error may be involved. The chain joins TRBV6-1 to TRBJ2-2, with a weak D call TRBD1 (6 bases). The J call is in doubt because the DNA end fits TRBJ1-1 better. This CDR3 spans 14 amino acids. Germline lookup yields CDR1 MNHNS and CDR2 SASEGT. The CDR3 sequence: CASNPTQGNTGAFF. The CDR3 DNA reads as TGTGCCAGCAACCCTACTCAGGGGAACACTGGAGCTTTCTTT.

This clonotype was observed many times. The chain joins TRBV5-1 to TRBJ2-3; D is undetermined. This CDR3 comprises 14 residues. Germline V gene data show CDR1 as SGHRS and CDR2 as YFSETQ. V lost 2 bases, J lost 2 bases, and 9 bases lay in between. CDR3 nucleotide sequence: TGCGCCAGCAGCTTAGGCGACGACACAGATACGCAGTATTTT. Its translation: CASSLGDDTDTQYF.

This clonotype was found many times. The chain employs TRBV6-5 and TRBJ1-1, with a possible D match to TRBD1 (5 bases). V lost 0 bases and J 5 bases, leaving 13 bases between the germline ends. CDR3 length: 15 residues. The V gene's germline CDR1 is MNHEY and CDR2 SVGAGI. DNA for the CDR3: TGTGCCAGCAGTTACTCGACAGTCAGACCGACTGAAGCTTTCTTT. It specifies CASSYSTVRPTEAFF.

This clonotype was seen ten or more times. This chain connects TRBV20-1 to TRBJ2-1; 8 bases map to TRBD2. V shed 5 bases, J shed 2 bases, and the junction held 5 bases outside the gene matches. This CDR3 has 14 residues. Per germline, CDR1 DFQATT and CDR2 SNEGSKA (reference sequence). The CDR3 sequence is CSAASGSPYNEQFF. The DNA for the CDR3 is TGCAGTGCTGCTAGCGGGTCCCCCTACAATGAGCAGTTCTTC.

This clonotype was detected many times. The V and J genes are TRBV6-1 and TRBJ2-7; tentatively, D is TRBD1 (6 bases). This CDR3 is 15 amino acids long. The V gene lost 8 bases and the J gene lost 0 bases, with 17 bases spanning the gap. The germline CDR1 and CDR2 sequences are MNHNS and SASEGT. CDR3 in DNA: TGTGCCAGCGGCCCCGGGGACATAAGCTCCTACGAGCAGTACTTC. Translated, it gives CASGPGDISSYEQYF.

This clonotype was counted ten times or more. The rearrangement links TRBV24-1 to TRBJ2-1; 8 bases are shared with TRBD1. This CDR3 comprises 16 residues. Trimming at V came to 3 bases and at J to 6 bases, leaving 9 bases not matched to a gene. CDR1 and CDR2 from the germline V gene are KGHDR and SFDVKD. The CDR3 nucleotides read TGTGCCACCAGTGATCCAGGGGGCCGAGGGTCCAATGAGCAGTTCTTC. Residues: CATSDPGGRGSNEQFF.

This clonotype was seen a handful of times. The rearrangement uses TRBV29-1 and TRBJ2-3; D perhaps matches TRBD1 (5 bases). V was cut by 6 bases and J by 3 bases, with 10 bases left in between. From germline, CDR1 is SQVTM and CDR2 ANQGSEA. This CDR3 has 12 residues. The CDR3 nucleotides are TGCAGCGTACTGACAGCGACAGATACGCAGTATTTT. As protein: CSVLTATDTQYF.

There are many counts of this clonotype. This chain uses TRBV19 with TRBJ1-2; D unresolved. V was clipped by 3 bases and J by 8 bases, with 13 bases between them. CDR1 is LNHDA, CDR2 SQIVND, per germline (reference sequence). The CDR3 runs 13 residues. The CDR3 DNA follows: TGTGCCAGTAGTATGTCCGTCTTTTCGGGCTACACCTTC. This sequence encodes CASSMSVFSGYTF.

This chain uses TRBV5-1 with TRBJ1-5, with TRBD1 as a possible D gene (5 bases). Trimming shortened V by 0 bases and J by 10 bases, and 11 bases separated the two germline ends. The CDR3 extends over 13 amino acids. Germline V gives CDR1 SGHRS, CDR2 YFSETQ. For the CDR3, the DNA is TGCGCCAGCAGCTTGGGGCAGGGAGGACCCCAGCATTTT. As protein: CASSLGQGGPQHF.

This sequence joins TRBV9 and TRBJ1-1; the D is unclear. There are 13 residues in the CDR3. Trimming took 4 bases from V and 7 from J, leaving 14 bases between them. The germline V gene encodes CDR1 SGDLS and CDR2 YYNGEE. The CDR3 DNA sequence: TGTGCCAGCAGCCCCCTGGACCTCATTGAAGCTTTCTTT. Its translation: CASSPLDLIEAFF.

About this clonotype: One end of the junction fails to match germline, which may point to a read error. This rearrangement joins TRBV3-1 to TRBJ2-3; D is possibly TRBD2 (5 bases). Germline V gene sequence: CDR1 LGHDT, CDR2 YNNKEL (reference sequence). CDR3 length equals 14 residues. CDR3 in amino acids: CASGQEAGTDTQYF. CDR3 in DNA: TGTGCCAGCGGCCAAGAAGCGGGCACAGATACGCAGTATTTT.